These 32 T cell receptor beta chains share one sample of origin, sequenced in a study of cytomegalovirus exposure and HLA in healthy donors (dated by TCRdb to between 2016 and 2019). The method was the immunoSEQ multiplex PCR assay. For the multiplex PCR, a mixture combining 60 forward primers for TCR Vbeta segments and 13 reverse primers for TCR Jbeta segments was used. TCRdb limited this immuneACCESS table to in-frame rearrangements with V and J called. A share of clones is missing; checked studies link under half to unresolved V genes, and the rest is unexplained. A total of 72,000 or so clones appear in this sample, about 75% of them only once. The top ten constitute nearly 7.5% of the sample. Sequencing was carried out using PBMCs. The receptors originated from a woman aged 25 to 39 in good health and CMV-seropositive.

The chain recombines TRBV7-3 with TRBJ1-1; unclear D gene. Trimming stripped 4 bases from V and 5 bases from J, with 11 bases between. Germline lookup yields CDR1 SGHTA and CDR2 FQGTGA. The CDR3 consists of 13 residues. The CDR3 DNA follows: TGTGCCAGCAGCTCTTCCGGGTGGACTGAAGCTTTCTTT. Its protein product is CASSSSGWTEAFF.

The chain is built from TRBV7-9 and TRBJ1-5; 8 positions match TRBD1. This CDR3 is built from 17 residues. V was pared by 5 bases and J by 3 bases, with 12 bases of the junction left unmatched. Germline CDR1 reads SEHNR; CDR2 reads FQNEAQ (reference sequence). The CDR3 loop reads CASSPEQGGLLNQPQHF. The CDR3 DNA follows: TGTGCCAGCAGCCCAGAACAGGGGGGACTCCTCAATCAGCCCCAGCATTTT.

In this sample, this clone turned up a few times. The V call is TRBV6-1, the J call TRBJ1-2; D unresolved. Between the trimmed V and J ends, which lost 7 bases and 5 bases, there was a span of 11 bases. Germline V gene lookup returns CDR1 MNHNS and CDR2 SASEGT. CDR3 size: 12 residues. The CDR3 loop is CASTAVVYGYTF. The CDR3 DNA sequence: TGTGCCAGCACCGCCGTAGTGTATGGCTACACCTTC.

The CDR3 here is CASSPEGARTQYF. In nucleotides, the CDR3 is TGTGCCAGCAGCCCCGAGGGGGCAAGGACCCAGTACTTC. This sequence joins TRBV13 and TRBJ2-5; the match to TRBD1 covers 7 bases. Germline lookup yields CDR1 PRHDT and CDR2 FYEKMQ (reference sequence). CDR3 size: 13 residues. After removal of 5 bases from V and 7 bases from J, the junction contained 7 bases not matched to a gene.

The chain carries TRBV15 and TRBJ2-5; possibly TRBD2 for D (5 bases). Trimming shortened V by 1 base and J by 3 bases, and 9 bases separated the two germline ends. The germline gives CDR1 LNHNV, CDR2 YYDKDF (reference sequence). The CDR3 covers 14 residues. For the CDR3, the DNA is TGTGCCACCAGCAGAGTAGGAGCGGAAGAGACCCAGTACTTC. Protein sequence: CATSRVGAEETQYF.

The chain links TRBV2 to TRBJ2-1; TRBD1 matches 8 bases. The germline gives CDR1 SNHLY, CDR2 FYNNEI. The CDR3 is 15 residues long. The ends lost 7 bases at V and 2 bases at J; junction bases unmatched: 7. CDR3 in amino acids: CASTVGTGTYNEQFF. The CDR3 DNA is TGTGCCAGCACCGTCGGGACAGGTACCTACAATGAGCAGTTCTTC.

V gene TRBV18 combines with J gene TRBJ2-5, with D possibly being TRBD2 (6 bases). CDR3 length equals 15 residues. Germline V CDR1 and CDR2: KGHSH, LQKENI. V lost 3 bases to trimming and J lost 2 bases, with 13 bases between them. This CDR3 reads CASSPASGGQETQYF. The CDR3 coding sequence is TGTGCCAGCTCACCTGCCAGCGGAGGGCAAGAGACCCAGTACTTC.

This clone was found once. This chain links TRBV4-1 with TRBJ2-3; D is unresolved. In germline, CDR1 is MGHRA, CDR2 YSYEKL. The CDR3 is made up of 14 amino acids. V dropped 0 bases and J dropped 4 bases, with 8 bases sitting between them. Here the CDR3 reads CASSQEPVADTQYF. DNA for the CDR3: TGCGCCAGCAGCCAAGAGCCAGTCGCAGATACGCAGTATTTT.

This chain's CDR3 is CASSLSPPDRGIDQPQHF. CDR3 DNA sequence: TGTGCCAGCAGTTTATCCCCTCCCGACAGGGGGATAGACCAGCCCCAGCATTTT. The chain uses TRBV27 and TRBJ1-5; 9 bases line up with TRBD1. The CDR3 runs to 18 residues. Germline loops: CDR1 MNHEY, CDR2 SMNVEV (reference sequence). Trimming at V came to 0 bases and at J to 7 bases, leaving 13 bases not matched to a gene.

Comment on this clone: Sequence at one end of the junction differs from germline and may be a read error. Different DNA sequences within this sample yield the same CDR3. The CDR3, as DNA: TGTGCCTGGAGCCTCGGACAGGGCAATTCACCTCTCCACTTT. Amino acid sequence: CAWSLGQGNSPLHF. The gene calls are TRBV30 and TRBJ1-6; 8 bases line up with TRBD1. Germline CDR1 and CDR2: GTSNPN and SVGIG (reference sequence). This CDR3 region has 14 residues.

The CDR3 loop is CASSSPGGFGYTF. The CDR3 nucleotides are TGTGCCAGCAGCTCCCCCGGGGGGTTTGGCTACACCTTC. The gene calls are TRBV5-8 and TRBJ1-2; D is possibly TRBD1 (5 bases). In germline, CDR1 is SGHTS, CDR2 YDEGEE. The V end lost 3 bases, the J end lost 7 bases, and 13 bases lay between the germline ends. This CDR3 has 13 amino acids. Based on the CDR3 plus reference TRBV5-8 and TRBJ1-2, the full variable domain is EAGVTQSPTHLIKTRGQQATLRCSPISGHTSVYWYQQALGLGLQFLLWYDEGEERNRGNFPPRFSGRQFPNYSSELNVNALELEDSALYLCASSSPGGFGYTFGSGTRLTVV.

This sequence joins TRBV28 and TRBJ2-7; TRBD2 agrees at 9 bases. After removal of 3 bases from V and 2 bases from J, the junction contained 8 bases not matched to a gene. The germline gives CDR1 MDHEN, CDR2 SYDVKM. There are 16 residues in the CDR3. This CDR3 reads CASSLSTSGRPYEQYF. For the CDR3, the DNA is TGTGCCAGCAGTTTGTCTACTAGCGGGCGTCCCTACGAGCAGTACTTC. Using reference TRBV28 and TRBJ2-7 for the parts outside the CDR3, the full variable domain is DVKVTQSSRYLVKRTGEKVFLECVQDMDHENMFWYRQDPGLGLRLIYFSYDVKMKEKGDIPEGYSVSREKKERFSLILESASTNQTSMYLCASSLSTSGRPYEQYFGPGTRLTVT.

V is TRBV10-1 and J is TRBJ2-3, with a weak D call TRBD2 (6 bases). CDR3 length: 14 residues. Germline loops: CDR1 WNHNN, CDR2 SYGVQD (reference sequence). V was pared by 4 bases and J by 2 bases, with 10 bases between. The CDR3: CASSGDLPTDTQYF. The CDR3 DNA is TGCGCCAGCAGTGGGGACTTGCCCACAGATACGCAGTATTTT.

J is TRBJ1-4 and V is TRBV6-1; 7 bases align to TRBD1. The V gene end was trimmed by 6 bases and the J gene end by 7 bases; junction bases not matched to a gene: 5. CDR1 and CDR2 from the germline V gene are MNHNS and SASEGT. The CDR3 is 13 residues long. CDR3 loop: CASSLNRGEKLFF. In nucleotides, the CDR3 is TGTGCCAGCAGCCTCAACAGGGGTGAAAAACTGTTTTTT.

The chain is built from TRBV28 and TRBJ2-5; TRBD1 matches 7 bases. The CDR3 runs 14 residues. J was trimmed by 5 bases and V by 2 bases; bases with no gene match: 5. CDR1 is MDHEN, CDR2 SYDVKM, per germline. The CDR3 protein is CASSLEGARETQYF. The DNA of the CDR3 is TGTGCCAGCAGTTTAGAGGGGGCGCGGGAGACCCAGTACTTC.

This clone was detected only a few times. The gene calls are TRBV28 and TRBJ2-3; 13 bases are shared with TRBD2. Germline V gene lookup returns CDR1 MDHEN and CDR2 SYDVKM. The CDR3 totals 17 residues. J lost 6 bases, V lost 2 bases, and 8 bases had no gene match. The CDR3 sequence: CASSLTGLAGIRDTQYF. The CDR3 region has the DNA TGTGCCAGCAGTTTAACGGGACTAGCGGGAATTCGCGATACGCAGTATTTT.

This clone was counted only a few times. This rearrangement joins TRBV5-1 to TRBJ2-3; D not certain. CDR3 length equals 12 residues. Trimming shortened V by 3 bases and J by 6 bases, and 8 bases separated the two germline ends. The V gene's germline CDR1 is SGHRS and CDR2 YFSETQ. The CDR3 DNA reads as TGCGCCAGCAGCTCCGACTCGGATACGCAGTATTTT. It translates to CASSSDSDTQYF.

This clone was recorded once. The rearrangement links TRBV30 to TRBJ1-1, with TRBD1 matching 9 bases. The germline V gene has CDR1 GTSNPN and CDR2 SVGIG (reference sequence). The CDR3 contains 14 residues. V shed 5 bases, J shed 3 bases, and the junction held 7 bases outside the gene matches. The CDR3 spells CAWSLQGADTEAFF. DNA for the CDR3: TGTGCCTGGTCACTACAGGGGGCTGACACTGAAGCTTTCTTT. The full variable domain, completed using reference TRBV30 and TRBJ1-1, is SQTIHQWPATLVQPVGSPLSLECTVEGTSNPNLYWYRQAAGRGLQLLFYSVGIGQISSEVPQNLSASRPQDRQFILSSKKLLLSDSGFYLCAWSLQGADTEAFFGQGTRLTVV.

This clone was found a few times. This chain connects TRBV4-3 to TRBJ2-2; 7 bases are a match to TRBD2. The V segment lost 1 base and the J segment 6 bases; nucleotides outside the gene matches: 8. Germline V gene lookup returns CDR1 LGHNA and CDR2 YSLEER. The CDR3 is 16 residues long. CDR3 coding DNA: TGCGCCAGCAGCCAAGTGGGGGGGAGAGGGCCCGGGGAGCTGTTTTTT. Protein sequence: CASSQVGGRGPGELFF.

V and J are TRBV10-1 and TRBJ2-1; the D is unclear. The CDR3 extends over 14 amino acids. Trimming left V 0 bases short and J 4 bases short, with 7 bases between. The germline V gene has CDR1 WNHNN and CDR2 SYGVQD (reference sequence). CDR3 residues: CASSESGRYNEQFF. CDR3 DNA: TGCGCCAGCAGTGAGTCGGGCAGATACAATGAGCAGTTCTTC.

The rearrangement joins TRBV2 to TRBJ2-7, with D possibly TRBD2 on 5 matching bases. The CDR3 is made up of 13 amino acids. Trimming cost V 7 bases and J 5 bases, with 15 bases left between them. CDR1 and CDR2 from the germline V gene are SNHLY and FYNNEI. CDR3 coding DNA: TGTGCCAGCACTGTTCCCGCGGGCCACGAGCAGTACTTC. Its protein is CASTVPAGHEQYF. Combining the CDR3 with reference TRBV2 and TRBJ2-7 gives the whole variable domain EPEVTQTPSHQVTQMGQEVILRCVPISNHLYFYWYRQILGQKVEFLVSFYNNEISEKSEIFDDQFSVERPDGSNFTLKIRSTKLEDSAMYFCASTVPAGHEQYFGPGTRLTVT.

This chain joins TRBV28 and TRBJ1-6, with D maybe TRBD1 (6 bases). From germline, CDR1 is MDHEN and CDR2 SYDVKM. This CDR3 region has 19 residues. V lost 5 bases and J 6 bases, leaving 26 bases between the germline ends. The CDR3 DNA reads TGTGCCAGCAGTCCTCCCCCCATAACAGGGACGGCGGGTAATTCACCCCTCCACTTT. Translated: CASSPPPITGTAGNSPLHF.

V and J are TRBV10-3 and TRBJ2-2; the match to TRBD2 covers 7 bases. V lost 8 bases, J lost 1 base, and 1 base stayed unmatched. The CDR3 runs to 13 residues. CDR1 and CDR2 (germline): ENHRY, SYGVKD. CDR3: CAIGGENTGELFF. In DNA, the CDR3 is TGTGCCATCGGGGGGGAGAACACCGGGGAGCTGTTTTTT.

The rearrangement uses TRBV27 and TRBJ2-7, with D perhaps matching TRBD2 (6 bases). Germline CDR1 is MNHEY and CDR2 is SMNVEV (reference sequence). Trimming removed 6 bases at V and 4 bases at J, with 16 bases between. The CDR3 extends over 14 amino acids. CDR3: CASSPLATTYEQYF. In nucleotides, the CDR3 is TGTGCCAGCAGCCCACTAGCCACGACGTACGAGCAGTACTTC.

This chain connects TRBV14 to TRBJ1-1; D is uncertain. Looked up from germline, CDR1 is SGHDN and CDR2 is FVKESK. Trimming stripped 1 base from V and 1 base from J, with 7 bases between. CDR3 length equals 14 residues. CDR3 DNA: TGTGCCAGCAGCCAAGGAGCCAAGAACACTGAAGCTTTCTTT. This encodes CASSQGAKNTEAFF.

This clone was counted a few times. The CDR3 region is CASSPDTSGRPTDTQYF. The CDR3 DNA is TGCGCCAGCAGCCCCGACACTAGCGGGAGGCCCACAGATACGCAGTATTTT. This chain uses TRBV4-1 with TRBJ2-3; 12 nucleotides agree with TRBD2. There are 17 residues in the CDR3. Germline V gene sequence: CDR1 MGHRA, CDR2 YSYEKL. After removal of 4 bases from V and 2 bases from J, the junction contained 7 bases not matched to a gene.

The rearrangement uses TRBV11-2 and TRBJ2-5; D is perhaps TRBD1 (5 bases). Germline V gene lookup returns CDR1 SGHAT and CDR2 FQNNGV. The CDR3 extends over 13 amino acids. V lost 2 bases and J 7 bases, leaving 11 bases between the germline ends. The CDR3 DNA follows: TGTGCCAGCAGCTTAAGGGGTGGTGGGACCCAGTACTTC. Its translation is CASSLRGGGTQYF.

The CDR3 here is CASSVAGGSYEQYF. The CDR3 DNA reads as TGTGCCAGCAGTGTAGCGGGAGGGTCCTACGAGCAGTACTTC. The V and J genes are TRBV2 and TRBJ2-7, with 11 nucleotides matching TRBD2. The J segment lost 1 base and the V segment lost 4 bases, leaving 0 bases of the junction unmatched. The V gene's germline CDR1 is SNHLY and CDR2 FYNNEI. CDR3 length: 14 residues.

V gene TRBV27 combines with J gene TRBJ2-7, with 7 bases that match TRBD1. The CDR3 sequence is 16 residues long. Unmatched junction bases numbered 12, after V lost 0 bases and J lost 7 bases. Germline assignment: CDR1 MNHEY and CDR2 SMNVEV (reference sequence). This CDR3 reads CASSLSILTGAWEQYF. In nucleotides, the CDR3 is TGTGCCAGCAGTTTATCGATTCTTACAGGGGCATGGGAGCAGTACTTC.

The chain is built from TRBV25-1 and TRBJ2-3; 8 nucleotides match TRBD2. The ends lost 2 bases at V and 2 bases at J; junction bases unmatched: 6. CDR3 length: 16 amino acids. The V gene's germline CDR1 is MGHDK and CDR2 SYGVNS. The CDR3 coding sequence is TGTGCCAGCAGTGAAAGAGCGGGGGCCTCCACAGATACGCAGTATTTT. Its protein is CASSERAGASTDTQYF.

The chain is built from TRBV28 and TRBJ2-1, with D possibly being TRBD2 (6 bases). The CDR3 is 15 amino acids. The germline V gene encodes CDR1 MDHEN and CDR2 SYDVKM. The V and J ends lost 6 bases and 0 bases respectively, with 12 bases between them. The chain's CDR3 is CASRNSGSSYNEQFF. The DNA of the CDR3 is TGTGCCAGCAGGAATAGCGGAAGCTCCTACAATGAGCAGTTCTTC.

J is TRBJ1-6 and V is TRBV4-1, with 8 bases fitting TRBD1. Germline loops: CDR1 MGHRA, CDR2 YSYEKL. V was pared by 0 bases and J by 9 bases, with 4 bases of the junction left unmatched. This CDR3 has 15 residues. CDR3 residues: CASSQEGTGFSPLHF. DNA for the CDR3: TGCGCCAGCAGCCAAGAGGGGACAGGATTTTCACCCCTCCACTTT.